Listed below are T cell receptor beta chains from one sample, sequenced in a study of early T cells in non-severe SARS-CoV-2 infection. TCRdb independently ran MiXCR on the 5' RACE reads; one entry per CDR3 protein. In the table there are around 29,000 distinct CDR3 sequences, about 8.6% of which are singletons. The sample consisted of whole blood. The receptors derive from an adult who was a healthcare worker with PCR-confirmed SARS-CoV-2 infection or an uninfected control (not recorded which). The CDR3 runs from the conserved cysteine through the conserved F or W. The D gene is left open where the match is weak. Some rows have no size entry. The others give once, few or many, or a class for an expanded clone.

clone_size	d_call	v_call	j_call	cdr3_nt	cdr3_aa
medium-sized	NA	TRBV29-1	TRBJ2-4	TGCAGCGTTGCAGGGGCCCAAAACATTCAGTACTTC	CSVAGAQNIQYF
NA	TRBD2	TRBV20-1	TRBJ2-3	TGCAGTGCCCTCACCACCAGCGGGGGGAGGGACGATACGCAGTATTTT	CSALTTSGGRDDTQYF
many	TRBD1	TRBV5-4	TRBJ2-2	TGTGCCAGCAGCGGGATTGGACAGGCTTCTTTCGGGGAGCTGTTTTTT	CASSGIGQASFGELFF
NA	TRBD1	TRBV9	TRBJ2-7	TGTGCCAGCAGCAACACAGGGGAAGAGCAGTACTTC	CASSNTGEEQYF
NA	TRBD2	TRBV6-1	TRBJ2-1	TGTGCCAGCAGTATTCTAGCGGGAGACGACGATGAGCAGTTCTTC	CASSILAGDDDEQFF
many	NA	TRBV6-2/TRBV6-3	TRBJ1-4	TGTGCCAGCATCCTGGACGGTGCAACTAATGAAAAACTGTTTTTT	CASILDGATNEKLFF
many	NA	TRBV6-5	TRBJ2-3	TGTGCCAGCAGTTACTCGTCAGGGGGGGGGTACACAGATACGCAGTATTTT	CASSYSSGGGYTDTQYF
many	NA	TRBV20-1	TRBJ2-1	TGCAGTGCTGGATTGGATCTAAGCTCCTACAATGAGCAGTTCTTC	CSAGLDLSSYNEQFF
NA	TRBD2	TRBV6-2/TRBV6-3	TRBJ2-3	TGTGCCAGCTTGCGGGGGGGAACAACAGATACGCAGTATTTT	CASLRGGTTDTQYF
many	TRBD2	TRBV3-1	TRBJ2-7	TGTGCCAGCAGCCATCGACTAGCGGGGGGATACGAGCAGTACTTC	CASSHRLAGGYEQYF
few	TRBD2	TRBV5-1	TRBJ2-5	TGCGCCAGCAGCTTGCAGGTAGCGGGAGAGACCCAGTACTTC	CASSLQVAGETQYF
many	NA	TRBV18	TRBJ2-7	TGTGCCAGCTCAAGGGGCAGAACCTACGAGCAGTACTTC	CASSRGRTYEQYF
many	NA	TRBV12-3/TRBV12-4	TRBJ1-1	TGTGCCAGCAGCCCGAGATCTGAAGCTTTCTTT	CASSPRSEAFF
many	TRBD1	TRBV6-1	TRBJ1-4	TGTGCCAGCAGTCGGACCGGGACAGGGGGCAGGGGAAGTGAAAAACTGTTTTTT	CASSRTGTGGRGSEKLFF
NA	NA	TRBV3-1	TRBJ1-1	TGTGCCAGCAGCCGGAAGAGCAGGGAGACTGAAGCTTTCTTT	CASSRKSRETEAFF
many	NA	TRBV24-1	TRBJ2-1	TGTGCCACCAGTGACCCCCGGGGCAGGGATTGGTGGGATGAGCAGTTCTTC	CATSDPRGRDWWDEQFF
NA	NA	TRBV5-1	TRBJ2-3	TGCGCCAGCAGCTTGGGAGGTTGGAGCACAGATACGCAGTATTTT	CASSLGGWSTDTQYF
many	TRBD2	TRBV10-1	TRBJ2-3	TGCGCCAGCAGTGTAGCGGGGGGGCCCGGAGATACGCAGTATTTT	CASSVAGGPGDTQYF
NA	NA	TRBV6-2/TRBV6-3	TRBJ2-3	TGTGCCAGCAGTTACTTGCTGGGGTCGGATACGCAGTATTTT	CASSYLLGSDTQYF
NA	NA	TRBV3-1	TRBJ1-2	TGTGCCAGCAGCCAAAAGGGAAACTATGGCTACACCTTC	CASSQKGNYGYTF
NA	NA	TRBV29-1	TRBJ2-5	TGCAGCGTTGAAGGACAAAACCTCCAAGAGACCCAGTACTTC	CSVEGQNLQETQYF
NA	NA	TRBV10-3	TRBJ2-3	TGTGCCATCAGGGCCACCACGCAGGGGATTGACACAGATACGCAGTATTTT	CAIRATTQGIDTDTQYF
NA	NA	TRBV25-1	TRBJ1-1	TGTGCCAGCAGAATAAACACTGAAGCTTTCTTT	CASRINTEAFF
many	NA	TRBV6-2/TRBV6-3	TRBJ2-7	TGTGCCAGCGGGGCAGGGGTGGAGCAGTACTTC	CASGAGVEQYF
NA	TRBD1	TRBV20-1	TRBJ2-5	TGCAGTGCTCTAGGGACAGGACAAGAGACCCAGTACTTC	CSALGTGQETQYF
medium-sized	NA	TRBV7-9	TRBJ2-6	TGTGCCAGCAGCTTAATTTTAGCGGTTGGGAGAGGGGCCAACGTCCTGACTTTC	CASSLILAVGRGANVLTF
many	NA	TRBV6-2/TRBV6-3	TRBJ1-1	TGTGCCAGCAGTTCTCAGTGGGGGACTGAAGCTTTCTTT	CASSSQWGTEAFF
NA	NA	TRBV18	TRBJ1-1	TGTGCCAGCTCAACACAGGGTAGCACTGAAGCTTTCTTT	CASSTQGSTEAFF
few	NA	TRBV7-8	TRBJ1-1	TGTGCCAGCAGCTTCCGCACTGAAGCTTTCTTT	CASSFRTEAFF
NA	TRBD1	TRBV12-3/TRBV12-4	TRBJ2-1	TGTGCCAGCAGTTTTGGACAGGGAGGCTATGAGCAGTTCTTC	CASSFGQGGYEQFF
many	TRBD1	TRBV6-1	TRBJ2-7	TGTGCAGCAGGGGGACAGGGGGGAACCGAGCAGTACTTC	CAAGGQGGTEQYF